This T cell receptor beta chain was sequenced for a study of T cell repertoires and HLA-DP antigens. The study, taken as a whole, reports: Clones undetected before culture averaged 36.3% against one allele and about 50% against the other.

The CDR3 consists of 16 residues. Germline V gene lookup returns CDR1 SGHTA and CDR2 FQGNSA. The V end lost 1 base, the J end lost 2 bases, and 13 bases lay between the germline ends. Produced via immunoSEQ multiplex PCR; TCRdb's table is partial and in-frame only. The table shows about 120,000 clones, with 80% to 95% occurring only once. To note about this clone: Its antigen remains unknown.

The source of this sequence is a woman aged 18-29 years in good health and CMV-seronegative. J is TRBJ2-3 and V is TRBV7-2; D is possibly TRBD2 (5 bases). Sequenced: CD4+ T cells from PBMCs. The CDR3 bases are TGTGCCAGCAGCTTAGACATGCTCGGGGTCACAGATACGCAGTATTTT. It encodes CASSLDMLGVTDTQYF.